A single TCR beta chain is shown here with its context. What it binds is not known. These data are taken from a study of shared clonotypes between healthy human individuals. Turning to the study itself: The study used three CD4 naive, three CD4 memory, two CD8 naive and one CD8 memory plate per donor.

Findings of the study overall: The genetic and exposure-history diversity represented was limited by few donors.

It was at deep level that the assay was run. Original data processing: Filtering differed for immunoSEQ, which gave only junction sequences without quality scores. Method: immunoSEQ multiplex PCR; TCRdb's copy keeps in-frame clones and lacks some. V and J calls and clone size follow that table, whereas D and trimming were derived from the DNA. The sample consists of a few million clones, around 94% of them appearing once. Germline V gene sequence: CDR1 SGDLS, CDR2 YYNGEE. The CDR3 has 15 amino acids. Trimming cost V 4 bases and J 4 bases; bases outside gene matches: 8. This TCR derives from a young man in good health. The chain recombines TRBV9 with TRBJ2-1, with 7 bases that match TRBD1. The source material was naive CD4+ T cells sorted from blood. The subset is: CD45RA+ positively selected. The CDR3 region is CASSTRDSRYNEQFF. The CDR3, as DNA: TGTGCCAGCAGCACCCGGGACAGCCGGTACAATGAGCAGTTCTTC.